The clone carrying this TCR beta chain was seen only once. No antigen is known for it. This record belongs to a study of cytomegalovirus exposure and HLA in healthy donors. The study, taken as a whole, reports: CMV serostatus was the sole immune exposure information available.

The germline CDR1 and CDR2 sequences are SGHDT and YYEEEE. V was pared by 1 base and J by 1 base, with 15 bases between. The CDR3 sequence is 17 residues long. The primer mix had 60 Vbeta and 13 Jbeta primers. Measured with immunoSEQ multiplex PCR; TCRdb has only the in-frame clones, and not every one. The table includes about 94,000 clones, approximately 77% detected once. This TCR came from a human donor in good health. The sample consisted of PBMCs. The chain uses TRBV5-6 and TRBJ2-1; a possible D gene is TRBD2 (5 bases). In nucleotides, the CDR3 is TGTGCCAGCAGCTTGAGGGCTGGTGGGAGTTCCTACAATGAGCAGTTCTTC. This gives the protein CASSLRAGGSSYNEQFF.